Below, 30 T cell receptor beta chains from the same sample are listed, as sequenced in a study of cytomegalovirus exposure and HLA in healthy donors. The PCR contained 60 Vbeta and 13 Jbeta primers. Sequenced by immunoSEQ multiplex PCR; TCRdb stores in-frame clones only, minus some. The table has about 180,000 clones, 80% seen once. Sequencing used PBMCs. The receptor source for this set is a middle-aged man in good health and CMV-seronegative.

DNA of the CDR3: TGTGCCAGCAGTTACTCGAACGGGAATCGGGCCCAGCATTTT. Amino acids: CASSYSNGNRAQHF. V is TRBV6-6 and J is TRBJ1-5; D gene unclear. The CDR3 sequence is 14 residues long. Germline assignment: CDR1 MNHNY and CDR2 SVGAGI (reference sequence). With 0 bases removed from V and 11 bases from J, the gap between germline ends came to 14 bases.

The gene calls are TRBV11-2 and TRBJ2-7; a possible D gene is TRBD1 (5 bases). Germline loops: CDR1 SGHAT, CDR2 FQNNGV. CDR3 length: 15 residues. Trimming pared 6 bases from V and 3 bases from J, leaving 18 bases between. DNA of the CDR3: TGTGCCAGCAGTGCCCAATCGGCAGGGATCTACGAGCAGTACTTC. Translated: CASSAQSAGIYEQYF.

V usage is TRBV6-1 and J usage is TRBJ2-7; possible D gene TRBD1, 5 bases. Germline CDR1 is MNHNS and CDR2 is SASEGT. This CDR3 is built from 14 residues. The ends were cut back, 5 bases at V and 1 base at J, with 12 bases in the middle. CDR3 residues: CASSRTQGSYEQYF. Written as DNA, the CDR3 is TGTGCCAGCAGTCGAACCCAGGGTTCCTACGAGCAGTACTTC.

The genes are TRBV7-2 and TRBJ2-3, with TRBD2 identical over 9 bases. Trimming at V came to 5 bases and at J to 9 bases, leaving 18 bases not matched to a gene. Germline values: CDR1 SGHTA, CDR2 FQGNSA. The CDR3 runs 17 residues. CDR3 protein: CASSDSGASGTLETQYF. Written as DNA, the CDR3 is TGTGCCAGCAGCGATTCCGGGGCTAGCGGGACCCTCGAGACGCAGTATTTT.

The rearrangement links TRBV15 to TRBJ2-5, with TRBD1 matching over 8 bases. V shed 1 base, J shed 2 bases, and the junction held 3 bases outside the gene matches. In germline, CDR1 is LNHNV, CDR2 YYDKDF (reference sequence). This CDR3 has 15 residues. This CDR3 reads CATSRATGGQETQYF. For the CDR3, the DNA is TGTGCCACCAGCAGAGCCACAGGGGGACAAGAGACCCAGTACTTC.

The V and J genes are TRBV29-1 and TRBJ2-7; D perhaps matches TRBD2 (6 bases). Trimming stripped 4 bases from V and 9 bases from J, with 16 bases between. CDR3 length: 12 residues. Germline V gene data show CDR1 as SQVTM and CDR2 as ANQGSEA. The CDR3 region is CSVANERGLQYF. The CDR3 coding sequence is TGCAGCGTTGCAAACGAAAGGGGACTGCAGTACTTC.

V and J are TRBV30 and TRBJ1-3; 8 bases map to TRBD1. CDR1 GTSNPN and CDR2 SVGIG come from the germline V gene (reference sequence). The CDR3 sequence is 15 residues long. With 2 bases clipped from V and 3 bases from J, the junction kept 6 bases outside the gene matches. CDR3 sequence (DNA): TGTGCCTGGAGTACCTTCGGGACAGGTGGAAACACCATATATTTT. This sequence encodes CAWSTFGTGGNTIYF.

The chain joins TRBV12-5 to TRBJ1-2, with D hard to call. V was shortened by 1 base and J by 2 bases, with 8 bases between the two germline ends. The V gene's germline CDR1 is LGHNT and CDR2 FRNRAP. This CDR3 contains 14 residues. CDR3: CASGLGARNYGYTF. The CDR3 region has the DNA TGTGCTAGTGGTTTGGGAGCCCGAAACTATGGCTACACCTTC.

The rearrangement joins TRBV6-1 to TRBJ1-1; D is undetermined. V dropped 10 bases and J dropped 1 base, with 16 bases sitting between them. In germline, CDR1 is MNHNS, CDR2 SASEGT. CDR3 length: 14 residues. CDR3 DNA sequence: TGTGCCACCTCCCACGCGGCCGCGAACACTGAAGCTTTCTTT. Protein sequence: CATSHAAANTEAFF.

The chain links TRBV4-3 to TRBJ2-2, with unresolved D. The CDR3 is 13 residues long. The V gene's germline CDR1 is LGHNA and CDR2 YSLEER. The ends were cut back, 3 bases at V and 6 bases at J, with 8 bases in the middle. CDR3 amino acids: CASSQRHAGELFF. As DNA, the CDR3 is TGCGCCAGCAGCCAGCGACACGCCGGGGAGCTGTTTTTT.

J is TRBJ1-2 and V is TRBV27; tentatively, D is TRBD1 (5 bases). Germline CDR1 MNHEY, CDR2 SMNVEV (reference sequence). CDR3 length equals 15 residues. Between the trimmed V and J ends, which lost 2 bases and 5 bases, there was a span of 15 bases. The CDR3 here is CASSLKEGSIYGYTF. The CDR3 nucleotides are TGTGCCAGCAGTTTAAAGGAGGGGTCTATTTATGGCTACACCTTC.

This rearrangement joins TRBV19 to TRBJ2-7; possibly TRBD1 for D (6 bases). The V gene lost 3 bases and the J gene lost 1 base, with 13 bases spanning the gap. The CDR3 covers 15 residues. The germline CDR1 and CDR2 sequences are LNHDA and SQIVND (reference sequence). The CDR3 nucleotides read TGTGCCAGTAGTATTGAGACAGGCCTTTCCTACGAGCAGTACTTC. Its protein is CASSIETGLSYEQYF.

The chain combines TRBV4-1 with TRBJ2-1, with D unclear. V was clipped by 1 base and J by 7 bases, with 8 bases between them. Germline CDR1 and CDR2: MGHRA and YSYEKL. This CDR3 region has 13 residues. Here the CDR3 DNA reads TGCGCCAGCAGCCAAGGCGGAGAGAATGAGCAGTTCTTC. The encoded protein is CASSQGGENEQFF.

The V gene is TRBV4-1, the J gene TRBJ2-5; possible D gene TRBD2, 7 bases. Looked up from germline, CDR1 is MGHRA and CDR2 is YSYEKL. Trimming removed 2 bases from V and 5 bases from J, with 21 bases in between. The CDR3 has 17 residues. The CDR3 coding sequence is TGCGCCAGCAGCCAACAAAGGGGGTGGGGGGGTCGGGAGACCCAGTACTTC. Translation: CASSQQRGWGGRETQYF.

This clone was recorded only once. The chain is built from TRBV9 and TRBJ1-2; 11 bases line up with TRBD1. Germline CDR1 is SGDLS and CDR2 is YYNGEE. Trimming removed 4 bases from V and 5 bases from J; junction bases left unmatched: 7. The CDR3 is 15 residues long. The CDR3 loop is CASSSTDRGLYGYTF. The CDR3 DNA reads TGTGCCAGCAGCTCGACGGACAGGGGGCTGTATGGCTACACCTTC. The full variable domain, with the rest looked up from reference TRBV9 and TRBJ1-2, is DSGVTQTPKHLITATGQRVTLRCSPRSGDLSVYWYQQSLDQGLQFLIQYYNGEERAKGNILERFSAQQFPDLHSELNLSSLELGDSALYFCASSSTDRGLYGYTFGSGTRLTVV.

This chain uses TRBV5-6 with TRBJ2-7; D not certain. This CDR3 has 12 residues. Germline CDR1 reads SGHDT; CDR2 reads YYEEEE. The V end was cut by 1 base, the J end by 6 bases, with 8 bases between. CDR3 loop: CASSLTGREQYF. The CDR3, as DNA: TGTGCCAGCAGCTTGACCGGTCGCGAGCAGTACTTC.

This sequence joins TRBV5-1 and TRBJ2-2, with a weak D call TRBD1 (6 bases). CDR3 length: 14 amino acids. Trimming took off 2 bases at V and 7 bases at J, with 12 bases between the two ends. CDR1 SGHRS and CDR2 YFSETQ come from the germline V gene. DNA of the CDR3: TGCGCCAGCAGCTTACGCCGGGACAACGGGGAGCTGTTTTTT. Its protein product is CASSLRRDNGELFF.

The sample holds one count of this clone. The chain is built from TRBV5-4 and TRBJ2-7; 7 bases align to TRBD1. This CDR3 comprises 13 residues. Germline V lookup: CDR1 SGHNT, CDR2 YYREEE (reference sequence). The junction had 7 bases not matched to a gene; V was cut back by 4 bases and J by 6 bases. The CDR3 reads CASSAQGYTEQYF. CDR3 DNA: TGTGCCAGCAGCGCACAGGGGTATACCGAGCAGTACTTC.

The chain couples TRBV7-3 to TRBJ2-1; D possibly corresponds to TRBD2 (6 bases). V was clipped by 2 bases and J by 7 bases, with 12 bases between them. Germline values: CDR1 SGHTA, CDR2 FQGTGA. The CDR3 has 14 amino acids. The CDR3 protein is CASSLSGGKNEQFF. The CDR3 nucleotides read TGTGCCAGCAGCTTATCGGGCGGGAAAAATGAGCAGTTCTTC.

V gene TRBV6-5 combines with J gene TRBJ2-2, with 7 bases lining up with TRBD1. CDR3 length: 15 amino acids. Germline V gives CDR1 MNHEY, CDR2 SVGAGI. Trimming cost V 2 bases and J 6 bases; bases outside gene matches: 6. The CDR3 protein is CASSYAYGTAGELFF. CDR3 coding DNA: TGTGCCAGCAGTTACGCTTATGGGACAGCCGGGGAGCTGTTTTTT.

This rearrangement joins TRBV10-3 to TRBJ2-1; 8 bases fit TRBD2. Germline trimming cut 6 bases from V and 4 bases from J; bases unmatched to any gene: 8. Looked up from germline, CDR1 is ENHRY and CDR2 is SYGVKD. CDR3 length: 15 residues. CDR3 DNA sequence: TGTGCCATCAGGACTAGCGAAGGGTTTTACAATGAGCAGTTCTTC. Translated: CAIRTSEGFYNEQFF.

The sample holds a few counts of this clone. The chain uses TRBV5-1 and TRBJ2-1; weak D call: TRBD1 (6 bases). Looked up from germline, CDR1 is SGHRS and CDR2 is YFSETQ. The CDR3 runs to 16 residues. V gave up 3 bases and J gave up 1 base, with 14 bases separating them. This CDR3 is CASSSQGRGSYNEQFF. CDR3 sequence (DNA): TGCGCCAGCAGCTCCCAGGGCAGGGGATCCTACAATGAGCAGTTCTTC.

This clone has just one count. The chain links TRBV11-2 to TRBJ2-1; tentatively, D is TRBD2 (6 bases). Germline V gives CDR1 SGHAT, CDR2 FQNNGV. The CDR3 spans 14 residues. V lost 1 base, J lost 7 bases, and 11 bases lay in between. CDR3 coding DNA: TGTGCCAGCAGCTTAGGCGGCCGGGGGAATGAGCAGTTCTTC. Protein: CASSLGGRGNEQFF.

The J gene is TRBJ2-5, the V gene TRBV25-1; TRBD1 matches at 12 bases. After removal of 5 bases from V and 5 bases from J, the junction contained 6 bases not matched to a gene. This CDR3 comprises 15 residues. Germline V gives CDR1 MGHDK, CDR2 SYGVNS. CDR3 protein: CASSRGTGGFETQYF. The CDR3 DNA follows: TGTGCCAGCAGTCGGGGGACAGGGGGCTTCGAGACCCAGTACTTC.

The chain recombines TRBV29-1 with TRBJ1-2; D not certain. Germline V gene lookup returns CDR1 SQVTM and CDR2 ANQGSEA. The CDR3 covers 12 residues. V lost 3 bases, J lost 7 bases, and 12 bases lay in between. The CDR3 loop reads CSVEEGMGGYTF. The CDR3 nucleotides read TGCAGCGTTGAGGAGGGAATGGGTGGCTACACCTTC. Variable domain in full (rest from reference TRBV29-1 and TRBJ1-2): SAVISQKPSRDICQRGTSLTIQCQVDSQVTMMFWYRQQPGQSLTLIATANQGSEATYESGFVIDKFPISRPNLTFSTLTVSNMSPEDSSIYLCSVEEGMGGYTFGSGTRLTVV.

The genes are TRBV9 and TRBJ1-1; TRBD1 might be the D (6 bases). Between the trimmed V and J ends, which lost 4 bases and 5 bases, there was a span of 18 bases. There are 15 residues in the CDR3. The germline gives CDR1 SGDLS, CDR2 YYNGEE. CDR3 in DNA: TGTGCCAGCAGCTTCGACGCAGGGGCCGGGACTGAAGCTTTCTTT. Translation gives CASSFDAGAGTEAFF.

V is TRBV18 and J is TRBJ1-1; D not resolved. V lost 0 bases, J lost 8 bases, and 10 bases lay in between. Germline lookup yields CDR1 KGHSH and CDR2 LQKENI. The CDR3 covers 13 residues. The CDR3 coding sequence is TGTGCCAGCTCACCACCGCTGCGGAGGGAAGCTTTCTTT. It is translated as CASSPPLRREAFF.

The chain uses TRBV6-9 and TRBJ2-1; TRBD2 matches at 10 bases. The junction had 3 bases not matched to a gene; V was cut back by 2 bases and J by 8 bases. This CDR3 is 14 amino acids long. Germline V gene data show CDR1 as MNHGY and CDR2 as SVAAGI. The CDR3 DNA reads TGTGCCAGCAGTTATGAGCGGGAGGGGTATGAGCAGTTCTTC. It encodes CASSYEREGYEQFF.

This rearrangement joins TRBV7-9 to TRBJ1-2; 7 nucleotides agree with TRBD1. This CDR3 is built from 14 residues. Looked up from germline, CDR1 is SEHNR and CDR2 is FQNEAQ (reference sequence). Trimming cost V 1 base and J 6 bases; bases outside gene matches: 5. The DNA of the CDR3 is TGTGCCAGCAGCTTAGGTGACAGGGTAGATGGCTACACCTTC. The encoded protein is CASSLGDRVDGYTF.

The chain employs TRBV15 and TRBJ2-7; D call uncertain. Per the germline V gene, CDR1 is LNHNV and CDR2 is YYDKDF (reference sequence). There are 15 residues in the CDR3. Trimming pared 0 bases from V and 3 bases from J, leaving 12 bases between. This CDR3 reads CATSRDVGGLYEQYF. CDR3 in DNA: TGTGCCACCAGCAGAGATGTTGGCGGCCTCTACGAGCAGTACTTC.